Each of the 4 T cell receptor beta chains below was sequenced from the same sample in a study of CD4 and CD8 cells across lung adenocarcinoma regions. MiXCR, applied by TCRdb to the PCR reads, yields one record per CDR3 protein. The sample lists some 20,000 distinct CDR3 sequences, 54% occurring once. Sequencing input: CD8+ T cells from the center of a lung tumor. These TCRs come from a female donor with lung adenocarcinoma. The CD4 and CD8 labels of this study may be unreliable.

Many counts were recorded for this clonotype. The rearrangement links TRBV28 to TRBJ1-5; D remains unclear. Germline values: CDR1 MDHEN, CDR2 SYDVKM. V was pared by 6 bases and J by 6 bases, with 18 bases between. The CDR3 covers 15 residues. This CDR3 reads CASSITGPGIQPQHF. CDR3 DNA sequence: TGTGCCAGCAGCATAACCGGGCCGGGGATTCAGCCCCAGCATTTT.

V gene TRBV12-3 or TRBV12-4 combines with J gene TRBJ2-4; TRBD1 is a possible D gene (5 bases). This CDR3 comprises 13 residues. V shed 9 bases and J shed 12 bases, with 21 bases lying between them. CDR3 region: CARGPRAKDTQYF. The CDR3 nucleotides read TGTGCCAGGGGGCCGAGAGCCAAAGATACTCAGTACTTC.

As to this clonotype: One junction end does not reproduce the germline sequence, and a read error may be involved. The chain joins TRBV25-1 to TRBJ2-1; perhaps TRBD1 as D (6 bases). The CDR3 contains 14 residues. The germline gives CDR1 MGHDK, CDR2 SYGVNS. CDR3: CASSEDAGTGTQFF. In DNA, the CDR3 is TGTGCCAGCAGTGAAGACGCGGGCACAGGGACGCAGTTTTTT.

The chain links TRBV7-2 to TRBJ2-7; tentatively, D is TRBD2 (6 bases). The V and J ends lost 5 bases and 6 bases respectively, with 20 bases between them. The CDR3 extends over 15 amino acids. Germline V lookup: CDR1 SGHTA, CDR2 FQGNSA. The CDR3: CASSTASSGPIEQYF. The CDR3 DNA sequence: TGTGCCAGCAGCACCGCGTCAAGCGGGCCCATCGAGCAGTACTTC.